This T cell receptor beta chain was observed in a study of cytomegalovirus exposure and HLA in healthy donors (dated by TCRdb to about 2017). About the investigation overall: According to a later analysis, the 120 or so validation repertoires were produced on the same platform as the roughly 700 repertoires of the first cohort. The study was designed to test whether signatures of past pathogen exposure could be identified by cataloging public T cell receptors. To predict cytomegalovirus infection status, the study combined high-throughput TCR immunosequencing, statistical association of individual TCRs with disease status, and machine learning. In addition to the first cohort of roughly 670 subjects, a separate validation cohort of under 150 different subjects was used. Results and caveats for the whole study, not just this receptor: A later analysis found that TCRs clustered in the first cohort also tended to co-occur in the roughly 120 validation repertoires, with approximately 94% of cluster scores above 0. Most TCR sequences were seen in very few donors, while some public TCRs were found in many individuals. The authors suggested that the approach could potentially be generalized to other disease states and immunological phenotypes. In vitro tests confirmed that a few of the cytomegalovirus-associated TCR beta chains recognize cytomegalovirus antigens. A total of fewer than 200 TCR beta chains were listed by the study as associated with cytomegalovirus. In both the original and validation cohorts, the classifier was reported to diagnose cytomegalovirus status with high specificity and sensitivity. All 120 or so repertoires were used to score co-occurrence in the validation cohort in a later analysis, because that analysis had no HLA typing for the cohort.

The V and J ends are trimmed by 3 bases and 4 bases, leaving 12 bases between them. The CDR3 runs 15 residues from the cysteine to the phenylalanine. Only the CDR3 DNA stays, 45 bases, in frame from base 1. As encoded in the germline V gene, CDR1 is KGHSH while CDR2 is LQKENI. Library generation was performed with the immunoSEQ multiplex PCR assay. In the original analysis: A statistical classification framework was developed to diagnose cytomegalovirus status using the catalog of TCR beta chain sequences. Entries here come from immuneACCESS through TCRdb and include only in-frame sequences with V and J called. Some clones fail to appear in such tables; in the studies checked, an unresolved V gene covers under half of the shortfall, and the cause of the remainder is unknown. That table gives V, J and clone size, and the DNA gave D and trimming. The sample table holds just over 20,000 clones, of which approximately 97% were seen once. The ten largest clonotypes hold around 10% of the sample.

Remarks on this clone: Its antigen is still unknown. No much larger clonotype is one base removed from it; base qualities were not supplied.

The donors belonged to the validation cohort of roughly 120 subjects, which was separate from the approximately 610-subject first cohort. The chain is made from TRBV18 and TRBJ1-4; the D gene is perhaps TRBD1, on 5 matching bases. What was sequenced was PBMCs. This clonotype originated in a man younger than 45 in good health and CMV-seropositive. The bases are TGTGCCAGCTCACCGAGACAGCTAGATAATGAAAAACTGTTTTTT. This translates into CASSPRQLDNEKLFF.